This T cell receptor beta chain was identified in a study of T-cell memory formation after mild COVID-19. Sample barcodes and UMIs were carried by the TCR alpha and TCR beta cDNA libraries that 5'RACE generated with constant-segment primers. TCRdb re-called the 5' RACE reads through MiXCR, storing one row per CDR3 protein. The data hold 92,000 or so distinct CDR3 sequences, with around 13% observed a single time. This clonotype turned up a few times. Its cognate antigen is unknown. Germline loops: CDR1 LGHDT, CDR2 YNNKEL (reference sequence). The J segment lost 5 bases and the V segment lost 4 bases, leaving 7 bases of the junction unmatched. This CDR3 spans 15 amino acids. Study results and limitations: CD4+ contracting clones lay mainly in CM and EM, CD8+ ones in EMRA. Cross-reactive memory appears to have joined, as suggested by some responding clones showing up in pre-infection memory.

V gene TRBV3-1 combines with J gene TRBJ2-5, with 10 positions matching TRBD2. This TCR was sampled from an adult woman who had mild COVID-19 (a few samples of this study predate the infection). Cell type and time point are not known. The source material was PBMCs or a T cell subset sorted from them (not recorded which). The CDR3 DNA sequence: TGTGCCAGCAGCCGGCCTAGCGGGAGTGGGGAGACCCAGTACTTC. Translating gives CASSRPSGSGETQYF.